Below, 27 T cell receptor beta chains from the same sample are listed, as sequenced in a study of Ad26.COV2.S vaccination and SARS-CoV-2 variants. Using immunoSEQ multiplex PCR, the repertoire was profiled, and TCRdb retains in-frame clones only, with some absent. The sample holds around 240,000 clones, 70% to 90% seen once. Treatment: around 19 received Ad26.COV2.S at low or high dose, single or two shots; about 5 received placebo; per-sample allocation not given. It was on day 63 after the first vaccine or placebo injection that samples were taken. The input for sequencing was peripheral blood, taken in a trial of Ad26.COV2.S vaccine versus placebo. The receptors shown here come from a person aged 18-65 years who received the Ad26.COV2.S COVID-19 vaccine or a placebo.

The CDR3 nucleotides are TGTGCCAGCAGTTTCGGGGGAGTTGGCTATGGCTACACCTTC. As protein: CASSFGGVGYGYTF. This chain links TRBV28 with TRBJ1-2, with D possibly matching TRBD1 (5 bases). The ends were cut back, 3 bases at V and 4 bases at J, with 12 bases in the middle. The germline gives CDR1 MDHEN, CDR2 SYDVKM. The CDR3 is 14 amino acids.

The chain employs TRBV6-1 and TRBJ1-2; D ambiguous. CDR1 and CDR2 (germline): MNHNS, SASEGT. V was cut by 2 bases and J by 0 bases, with 13 bases left in between. The CDR3 is made up of 16 amino acids. CDR3 amino acids: CASSEFRIGTNYGYTF. For the CDR3, the DNA is TGTGCCAGCAGTGAATTCCGTATAGGGACTAACTATGGCTACACCTTC.

This chain links TRBV10-3 with TRBJ1-6; 10 bases agree with TRBD1. The CDR3 has 14 amino acids. Germline loops: CDR1 ENHRY, CDR2 SYGVKD. J gave up 7 bases and V 8 bases, and 5 bases lay outside the gene matches. The CDR3 protein is CAIGGTGDNSPLHF. CDR3 bases: TGTGCCATCGGGGGGACAGGGGACAATTCACCCCTCCACTTT.

The chain carries TRBV18 and TRBJ2-7, with D tentatively TRBD2 (5 bases). The CDR3 is 12 residues long. CDR1 and CDR2 (germline): KGHSH, LQKENI. The V and J ends lost 6 bases and 1 base respectively, with 7 bases between them. The CDR3 nucleotides are TGTGCCAGCTCGAGGGTGTCCTACGAGCAGTACTTC. Translating gives CASSRVSYEQYF.

This chain connects TRBV28 to TRBJ2-3; 7 bases are shared with TRBD1. In germline, CDR1 is MDHEN, CDR2 SYDVKM. Germline trimming cut 5 bases from V and 1 base from J; bases unmatched to any gene: 3. The length of the CDR3 is 14 residues. DNA for the CDR3: TGTGCCAGCAGTCCAGGGGGTGGCACAGATACGCAGTATTTT. Amino acid sequence: CASSPGGGTDTQYF.

This chain links TRBV11-2 with TRBJ2-7; a weak D match, TRBD2 (5 bases). Per the germline V gene, CDR1 is SGHAT and CDR2 is FQNNGV. The CDR3 spans 13 residues. V was cut by 6 bases and J by 0 bases, with 9 bases left in between. In DNA, the CDR3 is TGTGCCAGCAGTTCCACTAGCTCCTACGAGCAGTACTTC. This codes for CASSSTSSYEQYF.

The genes are TRBV19 and TRBJ2-6; D is uncertain. This CDR3 has 15 residues. The germline gives CDR1 LNHDA, CDR2 SQIVND (reference sequence). Trimming took off 3 bases at V and 0 bases at J, with 6 bases between the two ends. This chain's CDR3 is CASSMIDSGANVLTF. CDR3 coding DNA: TGTGCCAGTAGTATGATTGACTCTGGGGCCAACGTCCTGACTTTC.

CDR3 residues: CASPGFAYEQYF. The CDR3 DNA sequence: TGTGCCAGCCCGGGTTTCGCCTACGAGCAGTACTTC. V gene TRBV19 combines with J gene TRBJ2-7; D call uncertain. Trimming cost V 9 bases and J 2 bases, with 11 bases left between them. The germline gives CDR1 LNHDA, CDR2 SQIVND (reference sequence). The CDR3 sequence is 12 residues long.

This rearrangement joins TRBV7-9 to TRBJ2-3, with 12 bases aligning to TRBD1. V lost 5 bases and J lost 6; bases outside the gene matches: 9. Germline CDR1 reads SEHNR; CDR2 reads FQNEAQ (reference sequence). The CDR3 totals 16 residues. The CDR3 DNA reads as TGTGCCAGCAGCGCCCCCTGGGGACAGGGGGCTGATACGCAGTATTTT. Its translation is CASSAPWGQGADTQYF.

This rearrangement joins TRBV29-1 to TRBJ1-4, with 7 bases fitting TRBD1. Germline V gene sequence: CDR1 SQVTM, CDR2 ANQGSEA. J was trimmed by 8 bases and V by 7 bases; bases with no gene match: 10. The CDR3 covers 13 residues. CDR3 bases: TGCAGCGCGGGGACAGCCCTCGGGGAAAAACTGTTTTTT. Translation: CSAGTALGEKLFF.

In this sample, this clone turned up once. The chain carries TRBV5-4 and TRBJ2-3; the match to TRBD2 covers 11 bases. The CDR3 is made up of 18 amino acids. Per the germline V gene, CDR1 is SGHNT and CDR2 is YYREEE (reference sequence). V shed 0 bases, J shed 0 bases, and the junction held 6 bases outside the gene matches. DNA of the CDR3: TGTGCCAGCAGCTTGGGGCTAGCGGGAGGCTATAGCACAGATACGCAGTATTTT. Its translation: CASSLGLAGGYSTDTQYF.

This clone was observed a single time. Here the CDR3 reads CASSRPSTIGATSTDTQYF. The DNA for the CDR3 is TGTGCCAGCAGCCGGCCTTCGACTATCGGAGCGACTAGCACAGATACGCAGTATTTT. The chain uses TRBV7-6 and TRBJ2-3; tentatively, D is TRBD2 (5 bases). This CDR3 comprises 19 residues. Germline V gives CDR1 SGHVS, CDR2 FNYEAQ. The germline V and J ends were trimmed by 5 bases and 0 bases, with 24 bases remaining between them.

The chain has TRBV4-2 and TRBJ2-7, with D tentatively TRBD2 (6 bases). V lost 1 base and J 1 base, leaving 11 bases between the germline ends. The CDR3 is made up of 15 amino acids. Germline CDR1 is LGHNA and CDR2 is YNFKEQ. CDR3 DNA sequence: TGTGCCAGCAGCCAAGGGGAGGAGGGGTCCTACGAGCAGTACTTC. As protein: CASSQGEEGSYEQYF.

The chain has TRBV7-9 and TRBJ1-1; no definite D call. The CDR3 covers 13 residues. Trimming pared 7 bases from V and 7 bases from J, leaving 16 bases between. Looked up from germline, CDR1 is SEHNR and CDR2 is FQNEAQ (reference sequence). The CDR3 nucleotides read TGTGCCAGCATCCACCGGGAGTCCGATGAAGCTTTCTTT. Protein: CASIHRESDEAFF.

This rearrangement joins TRBV5-1 to TRBJ2-2; a weak D match, TRBD2 (6 bases). This CDR3 has 14 amino acids. Per germline, CDR1 SGHRS and CDR2 YFSETQ. V was shortened by 0 bases and J by 8 bases, with 11 bases between the two germline ends. CDR3 sequence reads: CASSLAGVSGELFF. CDR3 in DNA: TGCGCCAGCAGCTTGGCGGGAGTGAGTGGGGAGCTGTTTTTT.

The chain joins TRBV10-3 to TRBJ1-2; perhaps TRBD1 as D (6 bases). The CDR3 contains 15 residues. V dropped 6 bases and J dropped 2 bases, with 16 bases sitting between them. Germline lookup yields CDR1 ENHRY and CDR2 SYGVKD. This CDR3 is CAIRDTGNPNYGYTF. CDR3 nucleotide sequence: TGTGCCATCAGAGATACAGGGAACCCAAACTATGGCTACACCTTC.

The chain couples TRBV7-8 to TRBJ1-5, with TRBD1 identical over 10 bases. The CDR3 contains 15 residues. Losses at the gene ends were 4 bases for V and 7 bases for J; bases not matched to a gene: 7. Per germline, CDR1 SGHVS and CDR2 FQNEAQ. This chain's CDR3 is CASSSGTGERQPQHF. The DNA of the CDR3 is TGTGCCAGCAGCTCCGGGACAGGGGAAAGACAGCCCCAGCATTTT. The variable domain in full, with the rest retrieved from reference TRBV7-8 and TRBJ1-5, is GAGVSQSPRYKVAKRGQDVALRCDPISGHVSLFWYQQALGQGPEFLTYFQNEAQLDKSGLPSDRFFAERPEGSVSTLKIQRTQQEDSAVYLCASSSGTGERQPQHFGDGTRLSIL.

The chain employs TRBV7-2 and TRBJ2-7; weak D call: TRBD1 (6 bases). Germline V gene lookup returns CDR1 SGHTA and CDR2 FQGNSA. Trimming took 4 bases from V and 2 from J, leaving 15 bases between them. The CDR3 sequence is 15 residues long. Here the CDR3 DNA reads TGTGCCAGCAGCTCCCCCAGGGGTTCCGCCTACGAGCAGTACTTC. Its translation is CASSSPRGSAYEQYF.

The V gene is TRBV7-9, the J gene TRBJ2-5, with a tentative D call TRBD1 (5 bases). This CDR3 is 14 amino acids long. Germline CDR1 and CDR2: SEHNR and FQNEAQ (reference sequence). Trimming pared 5 bases from V and 0 bases from J, leaving 10 bases between. The CDR3 DNA is TGTGCCAGCAGCCCGACAGAGTACCAAGAGACCCAGTACTTC. This encodes CASSPTEYQETQYF.

About this clone: Other DNA sequences of this sample code for an identical CDR3. The CDR3 bases are TGCGCCAGCAGCCCCGGCTCTGGAAACACCATATATTTT. This codes for CASSPGSGNTIYF. This chain uses TRBV5-1 with TRBJ1-3; D gene uncertain. The V and J ends lost 4 bases and 0 bases respectively, with 5 bases between them. CDR1 and CDR2 from the germline V gene are SGHRS and YFSETQ. CDR3 length: 13 residues.

The chain uses TRBV6-5 and TRBJ1-5; no clear D. CDR3 length equals 14 residues. Germline V CDR1 and CDR2: MNHEY, SVGAGI. Trimming removed 4 bases at V and 0 bases at J, with 7 bases between. The DNA for the CDR3 is TGTGCCAGCAGTTCGGAGTTTAGCAATCAGCCCCAGCATTTT. It encodes CASSSEFSNQPQHF.

The gene calls are TRBV7-9 and TRBJ2-3, with 12 bases that match TRBD2. Unmatched junction bases numbered 12, after V lost 8 bases and J lost 0 bases. Germline V gene data show CDR1 as SEHNR and CDR2 as FQNEAQ (reference sequence). The CDR3 covers 18 residues. The CDR3 protein is CASRRLAGGPSSTDTQYF. CDR3 coding DNA: TGTGCCAGCCGTCGGCTAGCGGGAGGGCCGTCCAGCACAGATACGCAGTATTTT.

The chain uses TRBV7-9 and TRBJ1-2; the D is unclear. CDR3 length equals 13 residues. The ends were cut back, 5 bases at V and 1 base at J, with 8 bases in the middle. Germline V gives CDR1 SEHNR, CDR2 FQNEAQ (reference sequence). The DNA of the CDR3 is TGTGCCAGCAGCCCCCTAAGTAACTATGGCTACACCTTC. This gives the protein CASSPLSNYGYTF. Looking up the rest from reference TRBV7-9 and TRBJ1-2 gives the full variable domain: DTGVSQNPRHKITKRGQNVTFRCDPISEHNRLYWYRQTLGQGPEFLTYFQNEAQLEKSRLLSDRFSAERPKGSFSTLEIQRTEQGDSAMYLCASSPLSNYGYTFGSGTRLTVV.

J is TRBJ1-3 and V is TRBV18; TRBD1 might be the D (6 bases). The CDR3 consists of 17 residues. Germline V lookup: CDR1 KGHSH, CDR2 LQKENI. Trimming shortened V by 3 bases and J by 0 bases, and 15 bases separated the two germline ends. The chain's CDR3 is CASSPGLRGTSGNTIYF. Written as DNA, the CDR3 is TGTGCCAGCTCACCGGGGCTCAGGGGTACCTCTGGAAACACCATATATTTT.

The chain couples TRBV30 to TRBJ1-2, with 8 positions matching TRBD1. The CDR3 has 13 residues. CDR1 is GTSNPN, CDR2 SVGIG, per germline (reference sequence). V trimming: 0 bases; J trimming: 4 bases; junction bases outside the gene matches: 1. The CDR3, as DNA: TGTGCCTGGAGTGTAGGGACAGGCTATGGCTACACCTTC. Its protein is CAWSVGTGYGYTF.

This clone was seen a single time. CDR3 bases: TGTGCCAGCAGCGCATCACTAGCCTCCTACGAGCAGTACTTC. Its translation: CASSASLASYEQYF. The genes are TRBV9 and TRBJ2-7, with TRBD2 as a possible D gene (6 bases). V was clipped by 3 bases and J by 0 bases, with 10 bases between them. The length of the CDR3 is 14 residues. Germline V gives CDR1 SGDLS, CDR2 YYNGEE.

The DNA for the CDR3 is TGTGCCTGGAGTGCGGGACAGGCGAGCTCACCCCTCCACTTT. Protein sequence: CAWSAGQASSPLHF. The chain has TRBV30 and TRBJ1-6, with TRBD1 identical over 8 bases. Germline V gene lookup returns CDR1 GTSNPN and CDR2 SVGIG (reference sequence). This CDR3 has 14 amino acids. V gave up 1 base and J gave up 10 bases; unmatched junction bases: 6.